Below are 2 T cell receptor beta chains sequenced from a single sample in a study of graft-versus-host responses after intestinal transplantation. Time point here: postoperative day 105 after intestinal transplantation (dayNNNN = postoperative day). This table comes from immunoSEQ multiplex PCR, and its TCRdb copy is limited to in-frame clones, with some not included. The sample yields more than 10,000 clones, approximately 91% seen once. The sequences come from PBMCs, collected 105 days after intestinal transplantation. The receptors were gathered from a human patient who received an intestinal transplant, so some T cells may come from the graft donor.

The gene calls are TRBV9 and TRBJ2-3; 9 nucleotides agree with TRBD1. This CDR3 comprises 15 residues. Germline CDR1 is SGDLS and CDR2 is YYNGEE. V lost 3 bases and J lost 4; bases outside the gene matches: 6. In DNA, the CDR3 is TGTGCCAGCAGCGCCACAGGGGGCCGACCAGATACGCAGTATTTT. Translation gives CASSATGGRPDTQYF.

This chain uses TRBV27 with TRBJ2-2; no reliable D call. The germline gives CDR1 MNHEY, CDR2 SMNVEV (reference sequence). The V end lost 4 bases, the J end lost 3 bases, and 9 bases lay between the germline ends. This CDR3 spans 14 amino acids. CDR3 loop: CASSSGRHTGELFF. The CDR3 DNA sequence: TGTGCCAGCAGTTCGGGCCGCCACACCGGGGAGCTGTTTTTT.